Sequencing of this T cell receptor (beta chain) was carried out in a study of control samples from healthy donors and cancer patients. Trimming removed 5 bases at V and 0 bases at J, with 9 bases between. This CDR3 has 15 residues. Germline V gene lookup returns CDR1 SGHRS and CDR2 YFSETQ. TCRdb's copy holds only in-frame clones and misses some; the assay was immunoSEQ multiplex PCR. The table has about 120,000 clones, roughly 92% seen once. Source material: blood. The origin of this receptor is a man in his thirties or forties in good health. The chain combines TRBV5-1 with TRBJ1-6; D remains unclear. CDR3 nucleotide sequence: TGCGCCAGCAGTGATAGGAGCTCCTATAATTCACCCCTCCACTTT. Protein sequence: CASSDRSSYNSPLHF.